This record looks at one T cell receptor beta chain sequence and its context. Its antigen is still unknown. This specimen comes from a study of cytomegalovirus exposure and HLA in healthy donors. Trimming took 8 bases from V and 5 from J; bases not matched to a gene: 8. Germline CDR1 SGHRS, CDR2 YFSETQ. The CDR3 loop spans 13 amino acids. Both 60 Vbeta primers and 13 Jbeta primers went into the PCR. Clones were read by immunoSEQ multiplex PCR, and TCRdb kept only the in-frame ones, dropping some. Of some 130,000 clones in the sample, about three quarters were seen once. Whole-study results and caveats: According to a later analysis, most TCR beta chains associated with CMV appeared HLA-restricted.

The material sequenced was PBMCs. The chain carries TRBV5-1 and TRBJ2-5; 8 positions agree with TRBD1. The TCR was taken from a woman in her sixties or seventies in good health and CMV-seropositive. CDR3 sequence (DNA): TGCGCCAGTTGGACAGGGTCGTGGGAGACCCAGTACTTC. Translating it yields CASWTGSWETQYF.